This T cell receptor (beta chain) was retrieved from a study of shared clonotypes between healthy human individuals (TCRdb year 2020). Background on the whole study: The cohort included three men and a couple of women between 18 and 49 years of age. For each donor, CD4 naive and CD4 memory were each given three plates, CD8 naive was given two plates, and CD8 memory was given one plate. Blood TCR repertoires of roughly five healthy adults were deeply sequenced to estimate repertoire size and the extent of clonotype sharing between individuals. Different laboratories and diverse techniques were used to prepare libraries and sequence TCR repertoires, to increase sequencing depth and limit assay-specific biases. Each donor's leukapheresis produced roughly between roughly 0.85 and 10 billion PBMCs. What the authors observed across the whole study: Naive subsets generally had larger estimated clonotype richness than memory subsets did. Even with the large sequencing depth, rarefaction of the sorted-subset datasets indicated that sequencing was incomplete. Sampling was limited to blood, and TCR repertoires in tissue likely differ from TCR repertoires in blood. Compared with non-shared clonotypes, clonotypes shared by all four sorted-subset donors had higher generation probabilities. Based on pairwise subsampling, the degree of clonotype sharing among donors was expected to be affected by sequencing depth. Because the study included only a small number of donors, the genetic and exposure-history diversity represented was limited. When a few donors were compared, the shared fraction of clonotypes was around 5.1% for naive CD4, around 4% for naive CD8, about 2.5% for memory CD4, and 0.4% for memory CD8.

Using the deep immunoSEQ assay, multiplex PCR amplified TCR CDR3 regions from genomic DNA. For each cell subset, the extracted genomic DNA was distributed evenly across all wells of several immunoSEQ 96-well plates, and each plate served as one replicate. For sorted subsets, around 200 ng genomic DNA, equal to tens of thousands of T cell genomes, was loaded into each replicate PCR. The purified libraries were quantified using a Qubit 3.0 fluorometer, sized with a Bioanalyzer 2100, and then quantified again using the KAPA Library Quantification kit. A separate single-read 150-cycle Illumina NextSeq 550 flow cell was used to sequence each immunoSEQ 96-well plate. As for how the authors treated the data: The immunoSEQ output contained only junctional sequences without quality scores, so filtering could not match that applied to full-length reads. To assign V/J genes and CDR3, sequences were annotated against IMGT germline references using PyIR, a Python wrapper for IgBLAST v1.9. Reads were filtered out if the reads had weak V/J assignments (E-value above 1e-6), no CDR3, stop codons, out-of-frame junctions, or ambiguous translated residues. A V3J clonotype was defined by an identical inferred V gene, J gene, and CDR3 amino acid sequence. Percentage overlap between repertoires was calculated by dividing the number of shared unique clonotypes by the size of the smaller repertoire. RTK rarefaction, the Chao1 estimator, and Recon v2.1 estimates of unobserved clonotypes were used to assess repertoire richness. For all TCRbeta clonotypes obtained by the gDNA method from a few donors, generation probabilities were computed with OLGA. TCRdb holds this immuneACCESS table with in-frame rearrangements only. Some clones are missing; in checked studies, unresolved V genes explain under half, and the rest has no known cause. The V and J calls and the clone size are those of that table, but D and trimming were determined from the DNA. Across this sample there are some 1.1 million clones, with 70% to 80% seen only once. The top ten clones comprise 0.89% of the sample.

Donors were healthy HIV-negative adults with no recently reported acute infections or vaccinations. All donors were Caucasian adults living in Nashville, Tennessee, USA. CD4+ T cells were enriched by magnetic negative selection, after which naive cells were positively selected on CD45RA and the negative fraction was taken as the memory subset. Blood was collected by leukapheresis, and PBMCs were isolated by Ficoll-Histopaque density gradient centrifugation and then cryopreserved in liquid nitrogen vapor phase. Analytical flow cytometry was used to check the purity and quantity of every magnetically sorted T cell population. Each sorted fraction had its genomic DNA isolated and then quantified by UV absorbance on a Nanodrop 2000c. This clone was recorded a few times. The clone's antigen remains unknown. No quality values exist for individual bases; no much larger clone is one base distant. CDR1 and CDR2 are read off the germline V gene as SGHRS and YFSETQ. The CDR3 sequence holds 16 residues, the cysteine and phenylalanine included. Here the CDR3 DNA is all that survives: 48 bases in frame from base 1. Trimming removed 4 bases from V and 5 bases from J, leaving 18 bases between the germline ends.

The receptor chain draws on TRBV5-1 and TRBJ2-2; the D gene remains uncertain. This sequence was found in a man younger than 30 in good health. Some clones in this sample may be carry-over from other donors' samples. The specimen was memory CD4+ T cells from PBMCs. The sample's cell subset or site, from its label and the paper: CD45RA-negative fraction. At the DNA level, the sequence is TGCGCCAGCAGCCGAGGCCCTAGTGACGGGACCGGGGAGCTGTTTTTT. Translated, this is CASSRGPSDGTGELFF.